Listed below are T cell receptor beta chains from one sample, sequenced in a study of CD8 T cells in ankylosing spondylitis. TCRdb re-analysed the 5' RACE reads in MiXCR, keeping a single row per CDR3 protein. The table has 200,000 to 250,000 distinct CDR3 sequences, about 11% seen once. Material: blood, either unsorted or a sorted T cell fraction (not recorded which). The source is a male donor with ankylosing spondylitis or in good health (not recorded which). Both conserved end residues are part of each CDR3. The order of the fields is V gene, D gene, J gene, clone size, CDR3 DNA, CDR3 protein. A D gene is named only where the DNA matches it firmly. Only some rows state a clone size, as once, few, many or a class for expanded clones.

V: TRBV14; D: TRBD1; J: TRBJ2-7; size: once; DNA: TGTGCCAGCTCAAACGGACAGGGAAGTTTGGGCGAGCAGTACTTC; CDR3: CASSNGQGSLGEQYF
V: TRBV28; D: NA; J: TRBJ2-7; size: many; DNA: TGTGCCAGCACCAAGAGGGGGTATTCCTACGAGCAGTACTTC; CDR3: CASTKRGYSYEQYF
V: TRBV5-1; D: NA; J: TRBJ1-6; size: NA; DNA: TGCGCCAGCAGCTCCGTATTGCGAACGGATTCACCCCTCCACTTT; CDR3: CASSSVLRTDSPLHF
V: TRBV5-1; D: NA; J: TRBJ2-1; size: many; DNA: TGCGCCAGCAGCTTGGGGGTCTTAGGCTCCTACAATGAGCAGTTCTTC; CDR3: CASSLGVLGSYNEQFF
V: TRBV29-1; D: NA; J: TRBJ2-1; size: many; DNA: TGCAGCGTTGAAGTAGGGCCGAGCTCCTACAATGAGCAGTTCTTC; CDR3: CSVEVGPSSYNEQFF
V: TRBV28; D: NA; J: TRBJ1-5; size: many; DNA: TGTGCCAGCACCCCTGGTCCGGGGCAGGGATGTTGCCAGCCCCAGCATTTT; CDR3: CASTPGPGQGCCQPQHF
V: TRBV12-3/TRBV12-4; D: NA; J: TRBJ2-3; size: many; DNA: TGTGCCAGCAGCCCGGACGGGTATACCACAGATACGCAGTATTTT; CDR3: CASSPDGYTTDTQYF
V: TRBV20-1; D: NA; J: TRBJ2-7; size: many; DNA: TGCAGTACTAACATCCGGGACAATTCCTACGAGCAGTACTTC; CDR3: CSTNIRDNSYEQYF
V: TRBV3-1; D: TRBD1; J: TRBJ2-1; size: many; DNA: TGTGCCAGCAGCCAAGGACAGGGGATTTTTAATGAGCAGTTCTTC; CDR3: CASSQGQGIFNEQFF
V: TRBV3-1; D: NA; J: TRBJ2-7; size: many; DNA: TGTGCCAGCAGCCAAGACGGGACAGCGGGGAATAAGCAGTACTTC; CDR3: CASSQDGTAGNKQYF
V: TRBV5-6; D: NA; J: TRBJ1-1; size: many; DNA: TGTGCCAGCAGCTTGGGGAGGAGGAACACTGAAGCTTTCTTT; CDR3: CASSLGRRNTEAFF
V: TRBV7-9; D: NA; J: TRBJ2-3; size: NA; DNA: TGTGCCAGCAGCTTACCAGGGACAGATACGCAGTATTTT; CDR3: CASSLPGTDTQYF
V: TRBV5-1; D: NA; J: TRBJ1-1; size: many; DNA: TGCGCCAGCAGCCCGGTCGGGGGCGTTGCAGCTTTCTTT; CDR3: CASSPVGGVAAFF
V: TRBV12-3/TRBV12-4; D: TRBD1; J: TRBJ1-1; size: many; DNA: TGTGCCAGCAGCCGACAGGGGGTTGAAGCTTTCTTT; CDR3: CASSRQGVEAFF
V: TRBV20-1; D: TRBD1; J: TRBJ2-7; size: NA; DNA: TGCAGTGCCCAAGGACAGGTACACCTCTACGAGCAGTACTTC; CDR3: CSAQGQVHLYEQYF
V: TRBV5-1; D: TRBD2; J: TRBJ2-5; size: many; DNA: TGCGCCAGCAGCTTCGGAGCGGGAGGACTAAACCAAGAGACCCAGTACTTC; CDR3: CASSFGAGGLNQETQYF
V: TRBV2; D: NA; J: TRBJ2-1; size: few; DNA: TGTGCCAGCAGCGCAGGAGGTCCAAATCAGTTCTTC; CDR3: CASSAGGPNQFF
V: TRBV12-3/TRBV12-4; D: NA; J: TRBJ1-1; size: few; DNA: TGTGCCAGCAGTTTTCCCGCCGTGGGCAGTATAGCTGAAGCTTTCTTT; CDR3: CASSFPAVGSIAEAFF
V: TRBV4-1; D: TRBD1; J: TRBJ1-2; size: many; DNA: TGCGCCAGCAGCCAAGTTGTCCCGGACAGGGGCTTTCGGAGCTATGGCTACACCTTC; CDR3: CASSQVVPDRGFRSYGYTF
V: TRBV5-1; D: NA; J: TRBJ2-5; size: many; DNA: TGCGCCAGCAGCCAATTGGAGGGCGTAAAGACCCAGTACTTC; CDR3: CASSQLEGVKTQYF
V: TRBV6-5; D: NA; J: TRBJ1-2; size: NA; DNA: TGTGCCAGCAGTTACAAGGAGACTGGGGACTATGGCTACACCTTC; CDR3: CASSYKETGDYGYTF
V: TRBV20-1; D: NA; J: TRBJ2-5; size: many; DNA: TGCAGTGCCATCGGACCCAGAATGGAGACCCAGTACTTC; CDR3: CSAIGPRMETQYF
V: TRBV13; D: NA; J: TRBJ2-3; size: few; DNA: TGTGCCAGCAGCTCGGGACCGAATACAGATACGCAGTATTTT; CDR3: CASSSGPNTDTQYF
V: TRBV10-3; D: NA; J: TRBJ1-2; size: many; DNA: TGTGCCATCAGTGATCCGCAGGGTAGAGGTGGCTACACCTTC; CDR3: CAISDPQGRGGYTF
V: TRBV18; D: TRBD1; J: TRBJ2-1; size: NA; DNA: TGTGCCAGCTCACCAACAGGGGCTTTATACAATGAGCAGTTCTTC; CDR3: CASSPTGALYNEQFF
V: TRBV20-1; D: TRBD2; J: TRBJ2-5; size: many; DNA: TGCAGTGCGGCAAATAGCGGGCCCGGGGTAGAGACCCAGTACTTC; CDR3: CSAANSGPGVETQYF
V: TRBV5-1; D: TRBD1; J: TRBJ2-7; size: many; DNA: TGCGCCAGCAGCAAAAGACAGGGCCCCGACGAGCAGTACTTC; CDR3: CASSKRQGPDEQYF
V: TRBV11-2; D: TRBD2; J: TRBJ2-2; size: many; DNA: TGTGCCAGCAGCCCTCGCGCGGGAGCGAACGGGGAGCTGTTTTTT; CDR3: CASSPRAGANGELFF
V: TRBV29-1; D: NA; J: TRBJ2-1; size: NA; DNA: TGCAGCGTAACCAGAGGCAGCTCCTACAATGAGCAGTTCTTC; CDR3: CSVTRGSSYNEQFF
V: TRBV27; D: TRBD2; J: TRBJ2-1; size: NA; DNA: TGTGCCAGCAGTCCCTGGACTAGCGGGAGGACCCTTTACAATGAGCAGTTCTTC; CDR3: CASSPWTSGRTLYNEQFF
V: TRBV6-4; D: NA; J: TRBJ2-3; size: many; DNA: TGTGCCAGCTCAGCGAATGGGGGAGGAACAGATACGCAGTATTTT; CDR3: CASSANGGGTDTQYF
V: TRBV20-1; D: NA; J: TRBJ2-7; size: many; DNA: TGCAGTGCTACGCGGGGCTACGAGCAGTACTTC; CDR3: CSATRGYEQYF
V: TRBV5-1; D: NA; J: TRBJ1-2; size: many; DNA: TGCGCCAGCAGCGCGGACAGTGACTATGGCTACACCTTC; CDR3: CASSADSDYGYTF
V: TRBV7-8; D: TRBD1; J: TRBJ1-4; size: many; DNA: TGTGCCAGCAGCTTAGGGGACAGGGGCGAAAAACTGTTTTTT; CDR3: CASSLGDRGEKLFF
V: TRBV12-3/TRBV12-4; D: TRBD2; J: TRBJ2-3; size: many; DNA: TGTGCCAGCCAAGTGACTAGCGGGAGCACAGATACGCAGTATTTT; CDR3: CASQVTSGSTDTQYF
V: TRBV10-3; D: NA; J: TRBJ2-7; size: NA; DNA: TGTGCCATCAGTGAAAGGGCAGGGGAAGAAAACGAGCAGTACTTC; CDR3: CAISERAGEENEQYF
V: TRBV4-2; D: NA; J: TRBJ1-4; size: NA; DNA: TGTGCCAGCAGCCAAGAGGTTGGGCAGAACAATGAAAAACTGTTTTTT; CDR3: CASSQEVGQNNEKLFF
V: TRBV6-4; D: NA; J: TRBJ2-1; size: many; DNA: TGTGCCAGCGGTGGCTCGGCGGGCCCCTACGGTGAGCAGTTCTTC; CDR3: CASGGSAGPYGEQFF
V: TRBV12-3/TRBV12-4; D: TRBD1; J: TRBJ2-2; size: many; DNA: TGTGCCAGCATCAGGACAGGGTTCACCGGGGAGCTGTTTTTT; CDR3: CASIRTGFTGELFF
V: TRBV15; D: TRBD1; J: TRBJ1-2; size: many; DNA: TGTGCCACCAGCAGGGGACAGGGGGGCCTTAACTATGGCTACACCTTC; CDR3: CATSRGQGGLNYGYTF
V: TRBV29-1; D: NA; J: TRBJ1-1; size: many; DNA: TGCAGCGTTGGGCCATACGGGACCACTGAAGCTTTCTTT; CDR3: CSVGPYGTTEAFF
V: TRBV7-9; D: TRBD1; J: TRBJ1-2; size: NA; DNA: TGTGCCAGCAGCCACTCCCGGGACAGGGATGGCTACACCTTC; CDR3: CASSHSRDRDGYTF
V: TRBV25-1; D: NA; J: TRBJ2-3; size: many; DNA: TGTGCCAGCAGTCTCGGAGGGGGGGCCCACACAGATACGCAGTATTTT; CDR3: CASSLGGGAHTDTQYF
V: TRBV5-1; D: NA; J: TRBJ2-3; size: many; DNA: TGCGCCAGCAGCTTGACAGGGTTCACAGATACGCAGTATTTT; CDR3: CASSLTGFTDTQYF
V: TRBV27; D: NA; J: TRBJ1-1; size: NA; DNA: TGTGCCAGCAGTGATATACCCTGGGGGGGTACTGAAGCTTTCTTT; CDR3: CASSDIPWGGTEAFF
V: TRBV5-6; D: NA; J: TRBJ2-7; size: many; DNA: TGTGCCAGCAGCTTACAGGGTGGGACCTACGAGCAGTACTTC; CDR3: CASSLQGGTYEQYF
V: TRBV20-1; D: NA; J: TRBJ2-2; size: few; DNA: TGCAGTGGGAAGGGATGGCAGAAAAACACCGGGGAGCTGTTTTTT; CDR3: CSGKGWQKNTGELFF
V: TRBV6-5; D: TRBD1; J: TRBJ2-1; size: many; DNA: TGTGCCAGCAGTTGGACCGGGACAGGGAACAATGAGCAGTTCTTC; CDR3: CASSWTGTGNNEQFF
V: TRBV5-6; D: NA; J: TRBJ2-2; size: many; DNA: TGTGCCAGCAGCTTCGGGACCGGCTCCTCCGGGGAGCTGTTTTTT; CDR3: CASSFGTGSSGELFF
V: TRBV12-3/TRBV12-4; D: NA; J: TRBJ2-7; size: many; DNA: TGTGCCAGCAGTTTAGCTGGTCCTGGTCGTAAGCAGTACTTC; CDR3: CASSLAGPGRKQYF
V: TRBV12-3/TRBV12-4; D: TRBD1; J: TRBJ2-2; size: NA; DNA: TGTGCCAGCAGTTTACAGGGGGACGGGGAGCTGTTTTTT; CDR3: CASSLQGDGELFF
V: TRBV12-3/TRBV12-4; D: NA; J: TRBJ2-7; size: many; DNA: TGTGCCAGCAGTTTACAGGACCCCTACGAGCAGTACTTC; CDR3: CASSLQDPYEQYF